This T cell receptor (beta chain) appears in the sequencing data of a study of T cell responses to AZD1222 COVID-19 vaccine. The CDR3 length is 13 residues. Per germline, CDR1 SGHTA and CDR2 FQGNSA. V shed 1 base and J shed 3 bases, with 6 bases lying between them. Overall study results and limits: Donors, mostly white British, included more females; clonal diversity was possibly underestimated.

Using immunoSEQ multiplex PCR, the repertoire was profiled, and TCRdb retains in-frame clones only, with some absent. Of under 150,000 clones in the sample, around nine tenths are singletons; the top ten hold approximately 1.2%. With regard to this clone: Its antigen remains unknown. This sample also contains other DNA sequences that code for the same CDR3.

Pooling of second doses given at about 4 or about 12 weeks was done. The chain employs TRBV7-2 and TRBJ1-2; possibly TRBD1 for D (5 bases). This clonotype was obtained from an adult who received the AZD1222 COVID-19 vaccine. The input for sequencing was peripheral blood, taken 28 days after the second AZD1222 dose. The CDR3, as DNA: TGTGCCAGCAGCTTAGGAGGGGACTATGGCTACACCTTC. Protein product: CASSLGGDYGYTF.